The TCR beta chain described here comes from a study of T cells in women clearing cervical HPV infection. Findings and caveats of the study: Repertoire richness, not evenness, was significantly elevated in CIN3+ cases versus controls. TRBV6-7 relative abundance averaged approximately 0.11% in cases and under 0.2% in controls.

The CDR3 runs 13 residues. Germline-derived CDR1 and CDR2 are MNHEY and SMNVEV (reference sequence). Trimming took 5 bases from V and 8 from J; bases not matched to a gene: 4. Worth noting for this clone: Its antigen is currently unknown. The sequenced fragment ends 3 residues before the CDR3 boundary, so the rest is inferred from the germline J gene.

Some clones are missing from TCRdb's copy, which holds only in-frame ones; the method was immunoSEQ multiplex PCR. The sample has under 45,000 clones. Each participant carried one incident cervical HPV16 infection only. The receptor was derived from a woman aged 18-69 years with a cervical HPV16 infection that either progressed to CIN3+ or cleared (not recorded which). The chain carries TRBV27 and TRBJ1-4; TRBD1 matches at 8 bases. The sequencing input was blood buffy coat. The covered CDR3 bases are TGTGCCAGCAGTAGGGACAGGCAGGAAAAA. Translating gives CASSRDRQEK. The whole CDR3 region reads CASSRDRQEKLFF.